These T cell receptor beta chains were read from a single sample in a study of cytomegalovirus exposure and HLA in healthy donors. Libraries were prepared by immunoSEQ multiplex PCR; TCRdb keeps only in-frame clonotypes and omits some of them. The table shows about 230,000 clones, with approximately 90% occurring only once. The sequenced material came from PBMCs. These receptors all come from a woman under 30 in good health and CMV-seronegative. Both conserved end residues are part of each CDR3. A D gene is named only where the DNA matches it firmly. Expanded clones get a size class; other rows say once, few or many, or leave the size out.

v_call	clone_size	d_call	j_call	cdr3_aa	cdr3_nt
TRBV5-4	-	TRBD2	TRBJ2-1	CASSAGTSGKGEQFF	TGTGCCAGCAGCGCCGGGACTAGCGGGAAAGGTGAGCAGTTCTTC
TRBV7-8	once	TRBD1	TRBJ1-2	CASSLMTGTGDYGYTF	TGTGCCAGCAGCCTAATGACCGGGACAGGGGACTATGGCTACACCTTC
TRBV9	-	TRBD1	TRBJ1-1	CASSALGTGYTEAFF	TGTGCCAGCAGCGCCTTAGGGACAGGGTACACTGAAGCTTTCTTT
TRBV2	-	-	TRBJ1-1	CASSDGREKNTEAFF	TGTGCCAGCAGTGATGGCCGGGAAAAGAACACTGAAGCTTTCTTT
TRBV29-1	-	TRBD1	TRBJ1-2	CSVAQGGSYGYTF	TGCAGCGTTGCCCAGGGGGGTAGCTATGGCTACACCTTC
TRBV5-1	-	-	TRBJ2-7	CASSLVGYEQYF	TGCGCCAGCAGCTTGGTCGGCTACGAGCAGTACTTC
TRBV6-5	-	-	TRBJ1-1	CASSYAGEGEEAFF	TGTGCCAGCAGTTACGCAGGGGAAGGGGAAGAAGCTTTCTTT
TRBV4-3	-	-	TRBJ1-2	CASSQISRAGYTF	TGCGCCAGCAGCCAAATCAGCAGGGCGGGCTACACCTTC
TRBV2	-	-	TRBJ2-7	CASAGDYEQYF	TGTGCCAGCGCAGGGGACTACGAGCAGTACTTC
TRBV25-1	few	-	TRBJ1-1	CASSESQGGTEAFF	TGTGCCAGCAGTGAATCCCAGGGAGGCACTGAAGCTTTCTTT
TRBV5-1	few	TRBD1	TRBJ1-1	CATTGQDMNTEAFF	TGCGCCACAACGGGACAGGACATGAACACTGAAGCTTTCTTT
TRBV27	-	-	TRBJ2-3	CASSFLPTSTDTQYF	TGTGCCAGCAGTTTTCTACCAACTAGCACAGATACGCAGTATTTT
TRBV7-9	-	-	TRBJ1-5	CASSPRGSNQPQHF	TGTGCCAGCAGCCCGCGGGGGAGCAATCAGCCCCAGCATTTT
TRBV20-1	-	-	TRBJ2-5	CSASEGFGQYF	TGCAGTGCTAGCGAGGGTTTCGGGCAGTACTTC
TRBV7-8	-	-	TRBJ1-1	CASSLGRRGRGEAFF	TGTGCCAGCAGCTTGGGTAGGAGGGGCCGCGGTGAAGCTTTCTTT
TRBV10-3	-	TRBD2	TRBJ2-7	CAISGVGTSGGSSYEQYF	TGTGCCATCAGTGGGGTCGGGACTAGCGGGGGCAGCTCCTACGAGCAGTACTTC
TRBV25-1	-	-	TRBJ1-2	CASSANAGNRSNYGYTF	TGTGCCAGCAGTGCAAACGCCGGGAACAGATCTAACTATGGCTACACCTTC
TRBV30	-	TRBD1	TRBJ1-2	CAWGTRGSGYGYTF	TGTGCCTGGGGAACCAGGGGGTCGGGTTATGGCTACACCTTC
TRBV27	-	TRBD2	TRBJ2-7	CASRPTRLASSYEQYF	TGTGCCAGCAGACCTACCCGACTAGCGAGTAGCTACGAGCAGTACTTC
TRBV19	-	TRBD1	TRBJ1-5	CASTPLRGETGGQPQHF	TGTGCCAGTACTCCACTAAGGGGTGAGACAGGGGGTCAGCCCCAGCATTTT
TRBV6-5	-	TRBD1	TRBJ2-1	CASSYGTGAYNEQFF	TGTGCCAGCAGTTACGGGACAGGGGCCTACAATGAGCAGTTCTTC
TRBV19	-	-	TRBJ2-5	CASSIVGRETQYF	TGTGCCAGTAGTATAGTGGGGCGAGAGACCCAGTACTTC
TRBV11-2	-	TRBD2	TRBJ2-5	CASSLASAGVETQYF	TGTGCCAGCAGCTTAGCAAGCGCGGGAGTGGAGACCCAGTACTTC
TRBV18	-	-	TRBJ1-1	CASSGREGTEAFF	TGTGCCAGCTCAGGAAGGGAGGGCACTGAAGCTTTCTTT
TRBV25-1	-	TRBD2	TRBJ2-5	CASSPLGAGDETQYF	TGTGCCAGCAGCCCTTTGGGTGCGGGGGATGAGACCCAGTACTTC
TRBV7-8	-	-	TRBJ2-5	CASSQGGGLGQETQYF	TGTGCCAGCAGCCAGGGAGGGGGGTTGGGCCAAGAGACCCAGTACTTC
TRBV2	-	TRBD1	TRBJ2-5	CASSELGQGAETQYF	TGTGCCAGCAGTGAGCTGGGACAGGGAGCAGAGACCCAGTACTTC
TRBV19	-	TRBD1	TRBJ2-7	CASSDGTGSSYEQYF	TGTGCCAGTAGTGATGGGACAGGGAGCTCCTACGAGCAGTACTTC
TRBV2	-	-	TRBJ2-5	CASTRVTSQETQYF	TGTGCCAGCACCCGGGTGACTTCCCAAGAGACCCAGTACTTC
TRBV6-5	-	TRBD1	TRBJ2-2	CASSPQGAGTGELFF	TGTGCCAGCAGTCCTCAGGGGGCCGGCACCGGGGAGCTGTTTTTT
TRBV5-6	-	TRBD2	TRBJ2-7	CASALADAYEQYF	TGTGCCAGCGCACTAGCGGACGCCTACGAGCAGTACTTC
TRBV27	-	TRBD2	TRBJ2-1	CASKLGLAGGEQFF	TGTGCCAGCAAACTCGGACTAGCGGGGGGTGAGCAGTTCTTC
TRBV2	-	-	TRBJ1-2	CASRDDKNYGYTF	TGTGCCAGCAGGGATGACAAGAACTATGGCTACACCTTC
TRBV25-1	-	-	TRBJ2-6	CASSEWESSGANVLTF	TGTGCCAGCAGTGAATGGGAGAGCTCTGGGGCCAACGTCCTGACTTTC
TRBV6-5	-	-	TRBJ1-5	CASSEQVQPQHF	TGTGCCAGCAGTGAACAGGTACAGCCCCAGCATTTT
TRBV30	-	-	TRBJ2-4	CAWSPRVGLNIQYF	TGTGCCTGGAGCCCCAGGGTAGGGTTGAACATTCAGTACTTC
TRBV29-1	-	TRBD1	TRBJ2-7	CSVTRGQASYEQYF	TGCAGCGTTACAAGGGGACAGGCTTCCTACGAGCAGTACTTC
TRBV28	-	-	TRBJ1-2	CASSLDRYYTF	TGTGCCAGCAGTTTAGACAGATACTACACCTTC
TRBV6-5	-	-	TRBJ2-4	CASSTYIGANIQYF	TGTGCCAGCAGCACCTATATTGGGGCGAACATTCAGTACTTC
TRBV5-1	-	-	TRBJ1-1	CASSPGTYTEAFF	TGCGCCAGCAGCCCAGGGACTTACACTGAAGCTTTCTTT
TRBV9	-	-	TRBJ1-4	CASSYGPNEKLFF	TGTGCCAGCAGCTATGGCCCTAATGAAAAACTGTTTTTT